The 26 T cell receptor beta chains in this list originate from one sample, sequenced in a study of blood T cell repertoires in COVID-19. The method was immunoSEQ multiplex PCR; TCRdb's version includes in-frame clones alone and lacks a portion of them. The sample contains under 95,000 clones, approximately 93% of which appear only once. Material for sequencing was peripheral blood. Receptors originate from a middle-aged man with COVID-19, enrolled during active disease.

The gene calls are TRBV5-4 and TRBJ2-1; TRBD2 matches 10 bases. The CDR3 covers 18 residues. Germline-derived CDR1 and CDR2 are SGHNT and YYREEE (reference sequence). V lost 1 base, J lost 7 bases, and 14 bases stayed unmatched. This CDR3 reads CASSLHGTSANARNEQFF. As DNA, the CDR3 is TGTGCCAGCAGCTTGCATGGGACTAGCGCGAATGCTAGGAATGAGCAGTTCTTC.

The chain is built from TRBV6-4 and TRBJ2-1, with TRBD1 matching over 7 bases. The CDR3 has 14 residues. The ends lost 2 bases at V and 8 bases at J; junction bases unmatched: 6. Germline loops: CDR1 MRHNA, CDR2 SNTAGT. In DNA, the CDR3 is TGTGCCAGCAGTGACACCGCCACAGGGGATGAGCAGTTCTTC. Protein sequence: CASSDTATGDEQFF.

V is TRBV5-1 and J is TRBJ2-7; a weak D match, TRBD2 (5 bases). This CDR3 has 13 amino acids. CDR1 is SGHRS and CDR2 is YFSETQ in the germline V gene. Trimming took off 4 bases at V and 6 bases at J, with 14 bases between the two ends. The CDR3 DNA is TGCGCCAGCAGCGCCACTAGGAATAGCGAGCAGTACTTC. Translating it yields CASSATRNSEQYF.

The chain employs TRBV28 and TRBJ2-7, with 8 bases that match TRBD1. V trimming: 0 bases; J trimming: 0 bases; junction bases outside the gene matches: 4. The CDR3 extends over 16 amino acids. Germline CDR1 is MDHEN and CDR2 is SYDVKM. CDR3 residues: CASSLWTGVSSYEQYF. CDR3 coding DNA: TGTGCCAGCAGTTTATGGACAGGGGTAAGCTCCTACGAGCAGTACTTC.

This sequence joins TRBV7-3 and TRBJ1-1; D may be TRBD1 (6 bases). The CDR3 is made up of 14 amino acids. V shed 0 bases and J shed 5 bases, with 10 bases lying between them. Germline CDR1 and CDR2: SGHTA and FQGTGA. The CDR3 DNA follows: TGTGCCAGCAGCTTAACGCAGGGGACAACTGAAGCTTTCTTT. It specifies CASSLTQGTTEAFF.

A few counts support this clone. J is TRBJ2-7 and V is TRBV14, with D tentatively TRBD1 (6 bases). V was cut by 5 bases and J by 3 bases, with 11 bases left in between. The CDR3 is 13 residues long. Germline V gene lookup returns CDR1 SGHDN and CDR2 FVKESK. CDR3 sequence: CASSEGDYYEQYF. The CDR3 coding sequence is TGTGCCAGCAGCGAGGGGGATTACTACGAGCAGTACTTC.

The chain carries TRBV15 and TRBJ2-7, with 9 bases that match TRBD1. The germline CDR1 and CDR2 sequences are LNHNV and YYDKDF (reference sequence). The length of the CDR3 is 13 residues. With 5 bases clipped from V and 7 bases from J, the junction kept 6 bases outside the gene matches. In nucleotides, the CDR3 is TGTGCCACCAGCGGCCACAGGGGGCTAGAGCAGTACTTC. Its translation: CATSGHRGLEQYF.

The chain employs TRBV19 and TRBJ2-6, with a weak D call TRBD2 (7 bases). V was trimmed by 2 bases and J by 0 bases, leaving 8 bases between them. CDR3 length equals 16 residues. The germline CDR1 and CDR2 sequences are LNHDA and SQIVND (reference sequence). CDR3 sequence (DNA): TGTGCCAGTAGTATAAGGGGGGGCTCTGGGGCCAACGTCCTGACTTTC. This gives the protein CASSIRGGSGANVLTF.

The chain links TRBV29-1 to TRBJ2-4; D is perhaps TRBD1 (6 bases). The V gene's germline CDR1 is SQVTM and CDR2 ANQGSEA. Trimming removed 7 bases at V and 7 bases at J, with 14 bases between. The CDR3 totals 12 residues. In nucleotides, the CDR3 is TGCAGCGCTATGACAGGTTCGAACATTCAGTACTTC. This gives the protein CSAMTGSNIQYF.

This clone was recorded once. V and J are TRBV4-1 and TRBJ2-1; no clear D. The germline CDR1 and CDR2 sequences are MGHRA and YSYEKL. The CDR3 covers 13 residues. Trimming cost V 0 bases and J 10 bases, with 10 bases left between them. The CDR3 here is CASSQDPTREQFF. CDR3 sequence (DNA): TGCGCCAGCAGCCAAGATCCCACGAGGGAGCAGTTCTTC.

The V call is TRBV5-4, the J call TRBJ2-2; D perhaps matches TRBD2 (5 bases). The ends were cut back, 0 bases at V and 3 bases at J, with 9 bases in the middle. There are 15 residues in the CDR3. Germline assignment: CDR1 SGHNT and CDR2 YYREEE (reference sequence). DNA of the CDR3: TGTGCCAGCAGCTTGGCCGGGCGGGACACCGGGGAGCTGTTTTTT. Translated, it gives CASSLAGRDTGELFF.

This chain joins TRBV23-1 and TRBJ1-2; 11 bases are a match to TRBD1. TRBV23-1 is annotated as an ORF whose role is uncertain. The CDR3 is made up of 13 amino acids. V shed 6 bases, J shed 8 bases, and the junction held 5 bases outside the gene matches. The CDR3 DNA reads TGCGCCAGCAGGGACAGGGGGCTGAGGGGCTACACCTTC. Translation: CASRDRGLRGYTF.

The chain employs TRBV4-1 and TRBJ1-5, with TRBD1 as a possible D gene (5 bases). Between the trimmed V and J ends, which lost 4 bases and 0 bases, there was a span of 22 bases. The CDR3 spans 19 residues. Germline CDR1 and CDR2: MGHRA and YSYEKL. CDR3 region: CASSRAIGQGRDSNQPQHF. As DNA, the CDR3 is TGCGCCAGCAGCCGAGCTATAGGACAAGGCCGAGATAGCAATCAGCCCCAGCATTTT.

The chain is built from TRBV5-1 and TRBJ2-2; possibly TRBD1 for D (6 bases). Trimming took off 0 bases at V and 6 bases at J, with 6 bases between the two ends. Looked up from germline, CDR1 is SGHRS and CDR2 is YFSETQ. CDR3 length equals 13 residues. The DNA for the CDR3 is TGCGCCAGCAGCTTGGAGGGGGCCGGGGAGCTGTTTTTT. Residues: CASSLEGAGELFF.

V gene TRBV18 combines with J gene TRBJ1-2; 10 bases are a match to TRBD1. V dropped 3 bases and J dropped 6; count of bases not matched to a gene: 4. Per the germline V gene, CDR1 is KGHSH and CDR2 is LQKENI. CDR3 length: 14 residues. CDR3 protein: CASSPTGQGDGYTF. The CDR3 coding sequence is TGTGCCAGCTCACCTACCGGACAGGGGGATGGCTACACCTTC.

The chain is built from TRBV28 and TRBJ2-5; D gene ambiguous. The CDR3 runs to 12 residues. Trimming stripped 5 bases from V and 4 bases from J, with 8 bases between. From germline, CDR1 is MDHEN and CDR2 SYDVKM. The CDR3 protein is CASSLMRETQYF. Here the CDR3 DNA reads TGTGCCAGCAGTCTTATGAGAGAGACCCAGTACTTC.

The chain joins TRBV30 to TRBJ2-2, with D perhaps TRBD1 (6 bases). The CDR3 extends over 14 amino acids. The germline V gene has CDR1 GTSNPN and CDR2 SVGIG (reference sequence). Trimming stripped 4 bases from V and 1 base from J, with 10 bases between. CDR3 bases: TGTGCCTGGACTCAGGGGATGAACACCGGGGAGCTGTTTTTT. It codes for CAWTQGMNTGELFF.

V gene TRBV9 combines with J gene TRBJ2-3; 7 bases fit TRBD2. CDR3 size: 15 residues. V trimming: 6 bases; J trimming: 2 bases; junction bases outside the gene matches: 9. In germline, CDR1 is SGDLS, CDR2 YYNGEE. DNA of the CDR3: TGTGCCAGCACCAAAAGAGCGGGAAACACAGATACGCAGTATTTT. Its protein product is CASTKRAGNTDTQYF.

This clone was observed a few times. The CDR3 protein is CASSYRQSYEQYF. The CDR3 region has the DNA TGTGCCAGCAGCTACCGACAATCCTACGAGCAGTACTTC. The genes are TRBV7-2 and TRBJ2-7, with no clear D. Germline-derived CDR1 and CDR2 are SGHTA and FQGNSA. Trimming removed 4 bases at V and 1 base at J, with 8 bases between. The CDR3 contains 13 residues.

CDR3 nucleotides: TGTGCCAGCAGCTGGACAGAACTAGCCAAAAACATTCAGTACTTC. It yields the protein CASSWTELAKNIQYF. This sequence joins TRBV6-6 and TRBJ2-4; a possible D gene is TRBD1 (6 bases). Germline loops: CDR1 MNHNY, CDR2 SVGAGI (reference sequence). V dropped 6 bases and J dropped 0 bases, with 12 bases sitting between them. The CDR3 has 15 amino acids.

The table lists this clone with a count of one. V usage is TRBV6-5 and J usage is TRBJ2-7; weak D call: TRBD2 (6 bases). Trimming shortened V by 6 bases and J by 7 bases, and 13 bases separated the two germline ends. Germline CDR1 is MNHEY and CDR2 is SVGAGI. The CDR3 has 12 amino acids. The CDR3 spells CASRSVGGEQYF. The CDR3, as DNA: TGTGCCAGCAGGTCGGTGGGAGGTGAGCAGTACTTC.

The chain employs TRBV18 and TRBJ2-7; D gene unclear. Trimming took 2 bases from V and 2 from J, leaving 7 bases between them. This CDR3 has 13 residues. Germline CDR1 reads KGHSH; CDR2 reads LQKENI. The CDR3 DNA reads as TGTGCCAGCTCACCAGTTGCGACCTACGAGCAGTACGTC. Translated: CASSPVATYEQYV.

The rearrangement uses TRBV28 and TRBJ2-6; D not certain. Trimming shortened V by 1 base and J by 3 bases, and 7 bases separated the two germline ends. The CDR3 is 15 amino acids. Germline CDR1 reads MDHEN; CDR2 reads SYDVKM. CDR3 nucleotide sequence: TGTGCCAGCAGTTTATCCCCTTATGGGGCCAACGTCCTGACTTTC. Its translation: CASSLSPYGANVLTF.

This chain links TRBV4-2 with TRBJ2-7; D might be TRBD2 (6 bases). The germline gives CDR1 LGHNA, CDR2 YNFKEQ. CDR3 length: 16 residues. V was clipped by 3 bases and J by 0 bases, with 15 bases between them. This CDR3 reads CASSQYLGGLSYEQYV. The CDR3, as DNA: TGTGCCAGCAGCCAGTATCTCGGGGGTCTCTCCTACGAGCAGTACGTC.

The rearrangement links TRBV24-1 to TRBJ2-1; 7 bases are shared with TRBD2. V was clipped by 3 bases and J by 4 bases; unmatched bases: 8. The germline V gene encodes CDR1 KGHDR and CDR2 SFDVKD. There are 16 residues in the CDR3. The CDR3, as DNA: TGTGCCACCAGTGATCCGTGGACTAGTGGGTACAATGAGCAGTTCTTC. This encodes CATSDPWTSGYNEQFF.

The chain combines TRBV7-6 with TRBJ1-2; 8 bases align to TRBD1. Germline CDR1 SGHVS, CDR2 FNYEAQ. The CDR3 is 16 residues long. V shed 5 bases, J shed 7 bases, and the junction held 15 bases outside the gene matches. CDR3 bases: TGTGCCAGCAGCCCAGCATATAGGGACAGGTCTGTTGGCTACACCTTC. It translates to CASSPAYRDRSVGYTF. Supplemented by reference TRBV7-6 and TRBJ1-2, the full variable domain reads GAGVSQSPRYKVTKRGQDVALRCDPISGHVSLYWYRQALGQGPEFLTYFNYEAQQDKSGLPNDRFSAERPEGSISTLTIQRTEQRDSAMYRCASSPAYRDRSVGYTFGSGTRLTVV.